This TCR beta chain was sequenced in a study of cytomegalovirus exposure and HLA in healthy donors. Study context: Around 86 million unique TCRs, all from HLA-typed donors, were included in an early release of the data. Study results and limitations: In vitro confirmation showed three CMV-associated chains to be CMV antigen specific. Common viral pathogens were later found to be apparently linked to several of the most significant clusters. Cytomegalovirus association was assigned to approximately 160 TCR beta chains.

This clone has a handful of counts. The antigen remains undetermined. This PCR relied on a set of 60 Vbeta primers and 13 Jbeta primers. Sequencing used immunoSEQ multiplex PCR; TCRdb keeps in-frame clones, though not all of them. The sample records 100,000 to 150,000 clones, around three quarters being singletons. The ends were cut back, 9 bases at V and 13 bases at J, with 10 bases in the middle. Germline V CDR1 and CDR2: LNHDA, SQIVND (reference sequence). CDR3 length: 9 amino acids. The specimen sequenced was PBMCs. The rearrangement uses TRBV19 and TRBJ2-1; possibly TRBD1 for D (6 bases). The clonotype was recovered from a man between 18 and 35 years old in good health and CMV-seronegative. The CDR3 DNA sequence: TGTGCCAGAAGGGGGTTACAGTTCTTC. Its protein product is CARRGLQFF. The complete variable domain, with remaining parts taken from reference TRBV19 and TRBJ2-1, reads DGGITQSPKYLFRKEGQNVTLSCEQNLNHDAMYWYRQDPGQGLRLIYYSQIVNDFQKGDIAEGYSVSREKKESFPLTVTSAQKNPTAFYLCARRGLQFFGPGTRLTVL.